One and the same sample provided the 8 T cell receptor beta chains below, sequenced in a study of T cells in Graves' hyperthyroidism and ophthalmopathy. Amplification yielded TCR beta CDR3 regions, with RNA transcripts as the source. RT-PCR in the first round (using the HTBI primer set) targeted the TCR CDR3. TCRdb called the multiplex PCR reads again in MiXCR, with one record for every CDR3 protein. The sample yields a few hundred thousand distinct CDR3 sequences, more than 12% seen once. Input material: blood. The receptors come from a woman aged 30 to 39 with Graves' ophthalmopathy.

This clonotype was seen only a few times. The rearrangement uses TRBV13 and TRBJ1-3; D is undetermined. Per the germline V gene, CDR1 is PRHDT and CDR2 is FYEKMQ (reference sequence). The CDR3 has 16 amino acids. The ends were cut back, 5 bases at V and 0 bases at J, with 14 bases in the middle. The CDR3 region is CASSTGERSSGNTIYF. The CDR3 DNA reads as TGTGCCAGCAGCACCGGGGAGAGGTCCTCTGGAAACACCATATATTTT.

This clonotype has ten or more counts. The rearrangement uses TRBV7-2 and TRBJ2-5; D remains unclear. The V end was cut by 6 bases, the J end by 3 bases, with 17 bases between. The CDR3 is 15 residues long. The germline CDR1 and CDR2 sequences are SGHTA and FQGNSA. DNA for the CDR3: TGTGCCAGCAGTCGGACGACCTTGGCCAAAGAGACCCAGTACTTC. Translating gives CASSRTTLAKETQYF.

This clonotype came up many times. This sequence joins TRBV20-1 and TRBJ2-3, with 9 bases that match TRBD2. Unmatched junction bases numbered 11, after V lost 5 bases and J lost 2 bases. Germline V gene sequence: CDR1 DFQATT, CDR2 SNEGSKA (reference sequence). CDR3 length: 16 residues. This CDR3 is CSAGARLAGATDTQYF. The CDR3 nucleotides are TGCAGTGCTGGGGCCCGTTTAGCGGGGGCCACAGATACGCAGTATTTT.

This clonotype was counted between two and nine times. The rearrangement uses TRBV6-1 and TRBJ1-4; the D gene is possibly TRBD1 (5 bases). There are 12 residues in the CDR3. The germline CDR1 and CDR2 sequences are MNHNS and SASEGT. The V end was cut by 10 bases, the J end by 8 bases, with 14 bases between. Written as DNA, the CDR3 is TGTGCCACCAGCAAGGGGAGCGAAAAACTGTTTTTT. This sequence encodes CATSKGSEKLFF.

This sequence joins TRBV14 and TRBJ2-2, with D maybe TRBD2 (6 bases). From germline, CDR1 is SGHDN and CDR2 FVKESK. The CDR3 length is 16 residues. The germline V and J ends were trimmed by 3 bases and 3 bases, with 14 bases remaining between them. The DNA for the CDR3 is TGTGCCAGCAGCCACCTAGGCAGGGACTACACCGGGGAGCTGTTTTTT. It is translated as CASSHLGRDYTGELFF.

The chain recombines TRBV3-1 with TRBJ2-2; D is perhaps TRBD1 (6 bases). Trimming took 1 base from V and 5 from J, leaving 14 bases between them. The CDR3 consists of 16 residues. Germline V lookup: CDR1 LGHDT, CDR2 YNNKEL (reference sequence). CDR3 nucleotide sequence: TGTGCCAGCAGCCAAGGCTGGACAGCCGAGACCGGGGAGCTGTTTTTT. It translates to CASSQGWTAETGELFF.

With regard to this clonotype: A single base separates this from a much larger clone, so it may be a read error. The chain carries TRBV20-1 and TRBJ2-5; D might be TRBD2 (6 bases). Germline V gene sequence: CDR1 DFQATT, CDR2 SNEGSKA (reference sequence). V shed 1 base and J shed 5 bases, with 11 bases lying between them. CDR3 length: 13 amino acids. The CDR3, as DNA: TGCAGTGCTAGAGTTCATGGGGGGGAGACCCAGTACTTC. Amino acids: CSARVHGGETQYF.

The rearrangement joins TRBV10-1 to TRBJ2-1, with 8 bases aligning to TRBD1. V lost 7 bases, J lost 4 bases, and 9 bases stayed unmatched. Germline CDR1 WNHNN, CDR2 SYGVQD (reference sequence). The CDR3 sequence is 15 residues long. The CDR3 loop reads CASIPGQEVYNEQFF. CDR3 bases: TGCGCCAGCATTCCGGGACAGGAGGTATACAATGAGCAGTTCTTC.